These 28 T cell receptor beta chains were sequenced from one sample in a study of Graves' ophthalmopathy and Graves' hyperthyroidism (dated by TCRdb to 2016 to 2019). The sample was run on an Illumina HiSeq 2000. For repertoire sequencing, TCR beta CDR3 regions were amplified from RNA transcripts. The first round of RT-PCR was done with HTBI primers and the Qiagen OneStep RT-PCR kit, and was followed by a second round of multiplex PCR, then size selection and purification. TCRdb passed the public sequencing reads through fastp at Q25 and MiXCR, retaining productive beta sequences. Records with the same CDR3 protein are collapsed into one entry carrying the most frequent genes and DNA. In this sample the table shows fewer than 400,000 distinct CDR3 sequences, about 18% of which occur a single time. The top ten constitute 1.6% of the sample. Material for sequencing was peripheral blood. The receptors originated from a woman under 30 with Graves' ophthalmopathy. Donor details come from another sample of the same person, matched by shared clones.

This clonotype was detected ten times or more. CDR3 sequence reads: CASRSDRLTEQYF. Written as DNA, the CDR3 is TGTGCCAGCAGGAGTGACAGGCTAACCGAGCAGTACTTC. The chain joins TRBV7-2 to TRBJ2-7; possibly TRBD1 for D (6 bases). V was pared by 6 bases and J by 6 bases, with 15 bases between. This CDR3 region has 13 residues. From germline, CDR1 is SGHTA and CDR2 FQGNSA.

This clonotype showed up many times. The chain links TRBV6-2 or TRBV6-3 to TRBJ1-5, with 7 positions matching TRBD1. The V and J ends lost 8 bases and 0 bases, in that order; junction bases with no gene match: 4. The germline V gene encodes CDR1 MNHEY and CDR2 SVGEGT. This CDR3 spans 14 amino acids. The CDR3, as DNA: TGTGCCAGCGGGACAGCTAATAGCAATCAGCCCCAGCATTTT. This encodes CASGTANSNQPQHF.

Ten or more counts support this clonotype. At one end the junction does not follow the germline gene, possibly because of a read error. The chain employs TRBV6-1 and TRBJ2-5; no clear D. The CDR3 spans 16 residues. The germline V gene has CDR1 MNHNS and CDR2 SASEGT. The CDR3 loop is CASSAYRAPNQGTQYF. The CDR3 bases are TGTGCCAGCAGTGCTTACCGGGCGCCAAATCAAGGGACCCAGTACTTC.

The chain combines TRBV6-5 with TRBJ2-7; no reliable D call. Germline lookup yields CDR1 MNHEY and CDR2 SVGAGI. The CDR3 consists of 14 residues. Trimming removed 2 bases at V and 2 bases at J, with 10 bases between. The CDR3 region is CASSYVGHTYEQYF. For the CDR3, the DNA is TGTGCCAGCAGTTACGTAGGGCATACCTACGAGCAGTACTTC.

The chain couples TRBV29-1 to TRBJ2-7, with 10 bases that match TRBD1. With V trimmed by 3 bases and J by 3 bases, 2 bases remained unmatched. The CDR3 length is 13 residues. Looked up from germline, CDR1 is SQVTM and CDR2 is ANQGSEA. Here the CDR3 reads CSVEWTGGYEQYF. Here the CDR3 DNA reads TGCAGCGTTGAGTGGACAGGGGGCTACGAGCAGTACTTC.

The rearrangement uses TRBV6-2 or TRBV6-3 and TRBJ2-5; D may correspond to TRBD1 or TRBD2 (5 bases each). Germline values: CDR1 MNHEY, CDR2 SVGEGT. This CDR3 region has 13 residues. V was shortened by 7 bases and J by 2 bases, with 11 bases between the two germline ends. The CDR3 nucleotides are TGTGCCAGCACCCGGGACGGTCAAGAGACCCAGTACTTC. It codes for CASTRDGQETQYF.

This clonotype was recorded at least ten times. This chain uses TRBV19 with TRBJ1-1; D not resolved. The CDR3 has 13 residues. V lost 4 bases to trimming and J lost 4 bases, with 10 bases between them. Germline V CDR1 and CDR2: LNHDA, SQIVND (reference sequence). The CDR3 DNA reads as TGTGCCAGTAGTAGGAGTAAAGGCACTGAAGCTTTCTTT. This gives the protein CASSRSKGTEAFF.

This clonotype came up many times. V and J are TRBV5-1 and TRBJ1-1; 7 bases are shared with TRBD1. The CDR3 contains 15 residues. Per the germline V gene, CDR1 is SGHRS and CDR2 is YFSETQ. After removal of 0 bases from V and 6 bases from J, the junction contained 8 bases not matched to a gene. CDR3 sequence reads: CASSLEGAGQAEAFF. CDR3 DNA: TGCGCCAGCAGCTTGGAGGGGGCGGGTCAAGCTGAAGCTTTCTTT.

This clonotype came up many times. This sequence joins TRBV30 and TRBJ1-3; D remains ambiguous. Germline V lookup: CDR1 GTSNPN, CDR2 SVGIG (reference sequence). The CDR3 consists of 14 residues. V was shortened by 3 bases and J by 0 bases, with 9 bases between the two germline ends. The CDR3 nucleotides are TGTGCCTGGAGCTCGGAGCGCTCTGGAAACACCATATATTTT. As protein: CAWSSERSGNTIYF. The full variable domain, rest sourced from reference TRBV30 and TRBJ1-3, is SQTIHQWPATLVQPVGSPLSLECTVEGTSNPNLYWYRQAAGRGLQLLFYSVGIGQISSEVPQNLSASRPQDRQFILSSKKLLLSDSGFYLCAWSSERSGNTIYFGEGSWLTVV.

This clonotype was seen repeatedly, ten times or more. The chain carries TRBV11-2 and TRBJ2-7; the match to TRBD1 covers 10 bases. Germline CDR1 is SGHAT and CDR2 is FQNNGV. Unmatched junction bases numbered 3, after V lost 4 bases and J lost 3 bases. The CDR3 has 14 amino acids. CDR3 sequence: CASSSGTGDYEQYF. The CDR3 bases are TGTGCCAGCAGCTCCGGGACAGGGGACTACGAGCAGTACTTC.

The chain uses TRBV7-2 and TRBJ2-6; no clear D gene. Germline CDR1 and CDR2: SGHTA and FQGNSA. V lost 1 base and J 5 bases, leaving 6 bases between the germline ends. The CDR3 totals 14 residues. In DNA, the CDR3 is TGTGCCAGCAGCTTAGTAAGATGGGCCAACGTCCTGACTTTC. Its protein product is CASSLVRWANVLTF.

At least ten counts were recorded for this clonotype. The chain has TRBV27 and TRBJ2-7; D call uncertain. The CDR3 extends over 14 amino acids. V gave up 4 bases and J gave up 0 bases, with 10 bases separating them. Germline V gives CDR1 MNHEY, CDR2 SMNVEV (reference sequence). The CDR3 loop reads CASSSVLGSYEQYF. As DNA, the CDR3 is TGTGCCAGCAGTTCGGTTCTGGGCTCCTACGAGCAGTACTTC.

Many counts were recorded for this clonotype. The chain is built from TRBV12-3 or TRBV12-4 and TRBJ1-2; possibly TRBD1 for D (5 bases). The CDR3 sequence is 16 residues long. The V end was cut by 6 bases, the J end by 5 bases, with 22 bases between. The CDR3 coding sequence is TGTGCCAGCAGCTCAGTGGCCGGGGGACTTGGGTATGGCTACACCTTC. Translated, it gives CASSSVAGGLGYGYTF.

The chain carries TRBV6-1 and TRBJ2-2, with 13 bases identical to TRBD2. Germline-derived CDR1 and CDR2 are MNHNS and SASEGT. The junction had 7 bases not matched to a gene; V was cut back by 4 bases and J by 8 bases. The length of the CDR3 is 16 residues. CDR3 in DNA: TGTGCCAGCAGTGGGGGGACTAGCGGGATACTGGGGGAGCTGTTTTTT. Protein: CASSGGTSGILGELFF.

This clonotype appeared many times. The chain carries TRBV12-5 and TRBJ1-1, with no clear D. Per germline, CDR1 LGHNT and CDR2 FRNRAP. Trimming pared 7 bases from V and 3 bases from J, leaving 15 bases between. The CDR3 is made up of 14 amino acids. CDR3 nucleotides: TGTGCTAGTGCCCTCGGGTTTCGGGACACTGAAGCTTTCTTT. Encoded protein: CASALGFRDTEAFF.

This chain links TRBV5-1 with TRBJ2-5, with 7 positions matching TRBD2. Germline V lookup: CDR1 SGHRS, CDR2 YFSETQ. The CDR3 consists of 12 residues. J gave up 7 bases and V 0 bases, and 0 bases lay outside the gene matches. The CDR3: CASSLGEGTQYF. The CDR3 DNA reads as TGCGCCAGCAGCTTGGGGGAGGGGACCCAGTACTTC.

This clonotype has a count of ten or more. The genes are TRBV14 and TRBJ1-4, with TRBD1 matching 7 bases. CDR1 and CDR2 from the germline V gene are SGHDN and FVKESK. J was trimmed by 8 bases and V by 1 base; bases with no gene match: 10. CDR3 size: 16 residues. In DNA, the CDR3 is TGTGCCAGCAGCCAAGCATTCCGGGACAGTGGAGAAAAACTGTTTTTT. Translation: CASSQAFRDSGEKLFF.

The rearrangement joins TRBV6-1 to TRBJ2-7, with a tentative D call TRBD1 (5 bases). Germline V gene lookup returns CDR1 MNHNS and CDR2 SASEGT. V was clipped by 1 base and J by 4 bases, with 20 bases between them. The CDR3 consists of 17 residues. CDR3 protein: CASSEGASTVLSYEQYF. DNA of the CDR3: TGTGCCAGCAGTGAAGGGGCCTCGACAGTGCTGAGTTACGAGCAGTACTTC.

This clonotype was observed at least ten times. J is TRBJ2-7 and V is TRBV30; D perhaps matches TRBD1 (6 bases). Germline-derived CDR1 and CDR2 are GTSNPN and SVGIG (reference sequence). This CDR3 contains 12 residues. V was trimmed by 7 bases and J by 10 bases, leaving 20 bases between them. The CDR3 reads CASSTGSVEQYF. The CDR3 nucleotides read TGTGCCTCCTCCACAGGGTCAGTCGAACAGTACTTC.

The V gene is TRBV5-1, the J gene TRBJ2-7, with 7 nucleotides matching TRBD1. The trim removed 5 bases at V and 9 bases at J, leaving 20 bases unmatched. This CDR3 comprises 16 residues. The germline V gene encodes CDR1 SGHRS and CDR2 YFSETQ. The CDR3 is CASSEGAQLVGLRQYF. The CDR3 DNA is TGCGCCAGCAGTGAGGGGGCTCAGCTAGTTGGCCTTAGGCAGTACTTC.

This clonotype appeared many times. The chain recombines TRBV7-2 with TRBJ1-1, with 7 nucleotides matching TRBD1. Germline-derived CDR1 and CDR2 are SGHTA and FQGNSA. The CDR3 runs to 15 residues. Losses at the gene ends were 4 bases for V and 4 bases for J; bases not matched to a gene: 9. CDR3 DNA sequence: TGTGCCAGCAGCTCCTATTTGACAGGGCCCACTGAAGCTTTCTTT. This translates into CASSSYLTGPTEAFF.

This clonotype was seen repeatedly, ten times or more. The CDR3 region has the DNA TGCGCCAGCAGCCAACCCGGGACACCCTTCACTTTGTCTTTCTTT. This sequence encodes CASSQPGTPFTLSFF. The gene calls are TRBV4-1 and TRBJ1-1; D possibly corresponds to TRBD1 (6 bases). The CDR3 runs to 15 residues. The V and J ends lost 2 bases and 12 bases respectively, with 22 bases between them. Germline-derived CDR1 and CDR2 are MGHRA and YSYEKL.

This clonotype showed up many times. The genes are TRBV10-3 and TRBJ2-7; 10 nucleotides agree with TRBD1. Trimming at V came to 6 bases and at J to 2 bases, leaving 4 bases not matched to a gene. Germline loops: CDR1 ENHRY, CDR2 SYGVKD. The CDR3 has 14 residues. CDR3 sequence (DNA): TGTGCCATCAGAGGGACAGGGGAGGCCTACGAGCAGTACTTC. Its protein product is CAIRGTGEAYEQYF.

This clonotype showed up many times. The genes are TRBV6-2 or TRBV6-3 and TRBJ2-5, with 10 bases that match TRBD2. Germline CDR1 is MNHEY and CDR2 is SVGEGT. The length of the CDR3 is 18 residues. V was clipped by 5 bases and J by 7 bases; unmatched bases: 19. The CDR3 DNA reads as TGTGCCAGCAGTCCCGCGGCGAGCGGGGGGGCTACGAGGGCGACCCAGTACTTC. It yields the protein CASSPAASGGATRATQYF.

This clonotype was picked up many times. The chain employs TRBV2 and TRBJ2-5, with 8 bases that match TRBD1. The CDR3 has 13 residues. Trimming took 6 bases from V and 4 from J; bases not matched to a gene: 4. Germline values: CDR1 SNHLY, CDR2 FYNNEI. CDR3 in amino acids: CASRPGQGETQYF. The DNA of the CDR3 is TGTGCCAGCAGACCCGGACAGGGAGAGACCCAGTACTTC.

This clonotype was picked up many times. The J gene is TRBJ2-5, the V gene TRBV20-1; D ambiguous. Per the germline V gene, CDR1 is DFQATT and CDR2 is SNEGSKA (reference sequence). Deletions cut 4 bases from V and 5 bases from J, with 8 bases between. The CDR3 is made up of 11 amino acids. The CDR3 DNA follows: TGCAGTGCTAATTATGGGGAGACCCAGTACTTC. Translating it yields CSANYGETQYF.

This clonotype was counted ten times or more. This chain uses TRBV5-1 with TRBJ1-2, with D maybe TRBD1 (6 bases). This CDR3 is 14 amino acids long. The V end lost 6 bases, the J end lost 5 bases, and 17 bases lay between the germline ends. CDR1 and CDR2 from the germline V gene are SGHRS and YFSETQ. The CDR3 bases are TGCGCCAGCACCTCCTCTTTACAGGGTTATGGCTACACCTTC. Protein: CASTSSLQGYGYTF. Full variable domain (outside the CDR3, taken from reference TRBV5-1 and TRBJ1-2): KAGVTQTPRYLIKTRGQQVTLSCSPISGHRSVSWYQQTPGQGLQFLFEYFSETQRNKGNFPGRFSGRQFSNSRSEMNVSTLELGDSALYLCASTSSLQGYGYTFGSGTRLTVV.

This clonotype appeared many times. The chain couples TRBV28 to TRBJ1-5; perhaps TRBD1 as D (6 bases). The CDR3 sequence is 15 residues long. Between the trimmed V and J ends, which lost 5 bases and 2 bases, there was a span of 13 bases. Germline V gene data show CDR1 as MDHEN and CDR2 as SYDVKM. CDR3 DNA sequence: TGTGCCAGCAGTCTACGGGGGCGAGGCAATCAGCCCCAGCATTTT. Translating it yields CASSLRGRGNQPQHF.